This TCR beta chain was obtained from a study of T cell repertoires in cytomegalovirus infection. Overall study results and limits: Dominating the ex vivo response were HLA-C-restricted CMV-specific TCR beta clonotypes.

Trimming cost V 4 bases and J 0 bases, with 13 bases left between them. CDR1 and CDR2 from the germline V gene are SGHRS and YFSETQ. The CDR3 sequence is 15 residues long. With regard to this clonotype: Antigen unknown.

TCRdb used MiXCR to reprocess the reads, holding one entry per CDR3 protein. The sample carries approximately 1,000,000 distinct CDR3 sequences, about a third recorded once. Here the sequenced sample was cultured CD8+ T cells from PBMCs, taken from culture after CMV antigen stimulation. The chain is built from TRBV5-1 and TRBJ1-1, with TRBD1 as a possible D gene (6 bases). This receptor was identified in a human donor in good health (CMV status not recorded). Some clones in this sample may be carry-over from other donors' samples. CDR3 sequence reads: CASSRPGGMNTEAFF. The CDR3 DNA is TGCGCCAGCAGCAGACCCGGGGGCATGAACACTGAAGCTTTCTTT.